This T cell receptor (beta chain) was found in a study of kidney transplant recipient with SARS-CoV-2 infection (dated by TCRdb to the early 2020s). Instrument on record: Illumina MiSeq. Profiling of the peripheral T cell repertoire targeted human TCRbeta genes. On the study's bioinformatics: Beta-binomial modelling was used to test for differences in clonotype abundance while accounting for variability over time. Expanded clonotypes were screened against the ImmuneCODE reference database of SARS-CoV-2-associated TCRs and mapped to viral genome regions. Additional repertoire analyses were carried out for TRBV gene usage, CDR3 length, CDR3 amino acid overlap between time points, clonotype abundance distributions and Jaccard similarity. In-frame beta chains were kept once TCRdb had trimmed the public reads at Q25 with fastp and called clones with MiXCR. Identical CDR3 proteins give one entry, which carries the most common genes and DNA. TCRdb's processing, not the authors' own work, is the source of the V and J calls. The table for this sample lists 200,000 to 300,000 distinct CDR3 sequences; around 30% of them were counted only once. The ten largest clones represent under 7.5% of the sample.

In the paper's terms, the time point label means: pre-pandemic baseline sample and day 111 after first positive SARS-CoV-2 test. This clonotype was recorded at least ten times. Its cognate antigen has yet to be identified. Within one base of it there is no much larger clone, and no base qualities were kept. The CDR3, cysteine through phenylalanine, is 17 amino acids long. Left in the record is the CDR3 DNA by itself, 51 bases read in frame from the first base. Based on the germline V gene, the CDR1 and CDR2 sequences are SGHNT and YENEEA. The junction shows trimming of 5 bases on V and 4 bases on J, plus 23 bases between the germline ends.

The material sequenced was a blood sample, taken at baseline and on roughly day 110 from a kidney transplant recipient. The sequence is built from TRBV11-3 and TRBJ1-2; the D segment cannot be called with confidence. The sequence was obtained from a male patient between 25 and 39 years old who had COVID-19 and was a kidney transplant recipient. In patients who had a transplant, some T cells may come from the graft donor. For the CDR3, the sequence is CASSRCSDLGKTYGYTF. The sequence in DNA is TGTGCCAGCAGCAGATGTAGCGATCTCGGAAAGACCTATGGCTACACCTTC.